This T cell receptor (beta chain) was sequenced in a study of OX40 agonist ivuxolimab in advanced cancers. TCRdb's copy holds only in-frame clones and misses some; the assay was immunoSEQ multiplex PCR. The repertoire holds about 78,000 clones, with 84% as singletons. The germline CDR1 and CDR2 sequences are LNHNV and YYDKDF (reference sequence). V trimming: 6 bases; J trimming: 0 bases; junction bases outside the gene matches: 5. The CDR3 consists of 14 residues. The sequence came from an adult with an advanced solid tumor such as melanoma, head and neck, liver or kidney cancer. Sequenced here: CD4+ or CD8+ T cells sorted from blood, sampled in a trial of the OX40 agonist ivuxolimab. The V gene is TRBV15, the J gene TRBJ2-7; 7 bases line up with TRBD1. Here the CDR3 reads CATRDAGGSYEQYF. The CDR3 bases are TGTGCCACCAGGGACGCAGGGGGCTCCTACGAGCAGTACTTC.